The 13 T cell receptor beta chains in this list originate from one sample, sequenced in a study of regulatory T cells in long-lasting Graves disease. Sample time point: persistent/refractory GD, antithyroid drugs over 5 years with positive TRAb. Researchers made the TCR library from RNA that was extracted from PBMCs. Sequencing libraries for TCR beta were prepared with iRepertoire HTBI primers and Arm-PCR of CDR3 regions. Each CDR3 protein gets one entry after TCRdb re-called the multiplex PCR reads with MiXCR. In the table there are about 470,000 distinct CDR3 sequences, 20% to 25% of which are singletons. The specimen was peripheral blood mononuclear cells (PBMCs), collected when the disease was refractory, from a patient treated with antithyroid drugs. Receptors were obtained from a female donor with Graves disease.

A few counts support this clonotype. The V and J genes are TRBV28 and TRBJ1-1; D gene uncertain. The CDR3 is 16 amino acids. The V and J ends lost 5 bases and 10 bases respectively, with 26 bases between them. The germline V gene has CDR1 MDHEN and CDR2 SYDVKM. CDR3 sequence reads: CASSRELDDAPLGAFF. The CDR3, as DNA: TGTGCCAGCAGTCGGGAATTGGACGATGCTCCCCTTGGAGCTTTCTTT.

This clonotype has ten or more counts. This chain's CDR3 is CASSLLGPSNQPQHF. In DNA form, the CDR3 reads TGTGCCAGCAGTTTATTGGGTCCGAGCAATCAGCCCCAGCATTTT. The chain has TRBV28 and TRBJ1-5; unclear D gene. Germline V gene lookup returns CDR1 MDHEN and CDR2 SYDVKM. V was cut by 1 base and J by 1 base, with 8 bases left in between. The CDR3 is 15 amino acids.

The chain links TRBV7-2 to TRBJ1-1, with D possibly being TRBD1 (5 bases). V lost 2 bases and J lost 5, with 9 bases in between. CDR3 length: 13 amino acids. The V gene's germline CDR1 is SGHTA and CDR2 FQGNSA. This CDR3 reads CASSLWEGTEAFF. Here the CDR3 DNA reads TGTGCCAGCAGCTTATGGGAGGGGACTGAAGCTTTCTTT.

The chain joins TRBV4-2 to TRBJ2-2; no clear D. CDR1 and CDR2 from the germline V gene are LGHNA and YNFKEQ. Trimming took 4 bases from V and 5 from J, leaving 14 bases between them. The CDR3 extends over 15 amino acids. CDR3 loop: CASSRTRPGTGELFF. The CDR3, as DNA: TGTGCCAGCAGCCGTACACGACCAGGTACCGGGGAGCTGTTTTTT.

This clonotype showed up many times. The chain links TRBV2 to TRBJ2-7, with D tentatively TRBD1 (6 bases). V gave up 1 base and J gave up 3 bases, with 7 bases separating them. From germline, CDR1 is SNHLY and CDR2 FYNNEI. There are 13 residues in the CDR3. In DNA form, the CDR3 reads TGTGCCAGCAGTGAAGACAGGGTCTACGAGCAGTACTTC. It is translated as CASSEDRVYEQYF.

Here the CDR3 reads CASSRTSTGPGANVLTF. In nucleotides, the CDR3 is TGTGCCAGCAGCCGCACCTCCACAGGGCCTGGGGCCAACGTCCTGACTTTC. The chain uses TRBV7-9 and TRBJ2-6, with a possible D match to TRBD1 (6 bases). V lost 5 bases, J lost 2 bases, and 16 bases lay in between. CDR1 and CDR2 (germline): SEHNR, FQNEAQ (reference sequence). The CDR3 has 17 amino acids.

This clonotype occurred a few times. The chain recombines TRBV7-3 with TRBJ2-7; D gene ambiguous. V shed 5 bases and J shed 2 bases, with 13 bases lying between them. Germline-derived CDR1 and CDR2 are SGHTA and FQGTGA. The CDR3 extends over 14 amino acids. CDR3 in amino acids: CASSPDGNTYEQYF. CDR3 nucleotide sequence: TGTGCCAGCAGCCCCGACGGCAATACCTACGAGCAGTACTTC.

The table lists this clonotype with a few counts. One junction end does not reproduce the germline sequence, and a read error may be involved. This chain connects TRBV24-1 to TRBJ1-3, with a possible D match to TRBD1 (5 bases). This CDR3 region has 15 residues. Germline CDR1 KGHDR, CDR2 SFDVKD. For the CDR3, the DNA is TGTGCCACCAGTGACTCAACAGGTTCGGGAAACACCACATATTTT. Amino acids: CATSDSTGSGNTTYF.

This clonotype was picked up many times. V is TRBV2 and J is TRBJ2-5; perhaps TRBD1 as D (6 bases). Germline loops: CDR1 SNHLY, CDR2 FYNNEI. Trimming pared 10 bases from V and 2 bases from J, leaving 20 bases between. This CDR3 has 15 residues. This CDR3 reads CAILVRGTIQETQYF. Written as DNA, the CDR3 is TGTGCCATCCTGGTGAGGGGGACGATACAAGAGACCCAGTACTTC.

This clonotype was observed at least ten times. V gene TRBV20-1 combines with J gene TRBJ2-7; D is tentatively TRBD1 or TRBD2 (6 bases each). The V end lost 0 bases, the J end lost 0 bases, and 15 bases lay between the germline ends. The CDR3 extends over 16 amino acids. Germline V lookup: CDR1 DFQATT, CDR2 SNEGSKA (reference sequence). CDR3: CSARDRGHLGSYEQYF. The CDR3 DNA reads TGCAGTGCTAGAGACCGGGGGCACCTTGGCTCCTACGAGCAGTACTTC.

This clonotype occurred many times. The chain combines TRBV12-3 or TRBV12-4 with TRBJ2-5, with 11 bases lining up with TRBD2. The CDR3 sequence is 15 residues long. With 3 bases clipped from V and 3 bases from J, the junction kept 3 bases outside the gene matches. DNA for the CDR3: TGTGCCAGCAGTTTTAGCGGGGGGGCCGAAGAGACCCAGTACTTC. It encodes CASSFSGGAEETQYF.

This clonotype showed up many times. The V gene is TRBV28, the J gene TRBJ1-4; unclear D gene. The CDR3 spans 14 residues. V gave up 6 bases and J gave up 0 bases, with 8 bases separating them. Germline V gene lookup returns CDR1 MDHEN and CDR2 SYDVKM. CDR3 sequence: CASSYQATNEKLFF. CDR3 nucleotide sequence: TGTGCCAGCAGCTACCAGGCAACTAATGAAAAACTGTTTTTT.

This clonotype was found many times. This chain connects TRBV5-5 to TRBJ1-4, with TRBD1 as a possible D gene (5 bases). This CDR3 has 15 amino acids. V was trimmed by 3 bases and J by 7 bases, leaving 16 bases between them. In germline, CDR1 is SGHKS, CDR2 YYEKEE (reference sequence). The CDR3 loop reads CASSSEPGGGEKLFF. The CDR3 nucleotides are TGTGCCAGCAGCTCCGAACCCGGGGGAGGTGAAAAACTGTTTTTT. Using reference TRBV5-5 and TRBJ1-4 for the parts outside the CDR3, the full variable domain is DAGVTQSPTHLIKTRGQQVTLRCSPISGHKSVSWYQQVLGQGPQFIFQYYEKEERGRGNFPDRFSARQFPNYSSELNVNALLLGDSALYLCASSSEPGGGEKLFFGSGTQLSVL.